Shown below are 21 T cell receptor beta chains from a single sample sequenced in a study of shared clonotypes between healthy human individuals. Some clones are missing from TCRdb's copy, which holds only in-frame ones; the method was immunoSEQ multiplex PCR. Of some 1,400,000 clones listed, more than 95% were seen once; the top ten hold approximately 1%. Sequenced input: naive CD4+ T cells sorted from blood. Subset denoted: CD45RA+ positively selected. Receptors were obtained from a young man in good health.

J is TRBJ1-1 and V is TRBV28; D unresolved. CDR1 MDHEN and CDR2 SYDVKM come from the germline V gene. V was shortened by 3 bases and J by 7 bases, with 18 bases between the two germline ends. The CDR3 has 15 residues. Here the CDR3 reads CASSFRRPPRHEAFF. CDR3 in DNA: TGTGCCAGCAGTTTTCGGCGCCCCCCTCGGCATGAAGCTTTCTTT.

This rearrangement joins TRBV15 to TRBJ2-1, with TRBD1 as a possible D gene (6 bases). CDR3 length equals 16 residues. V dropped 4 bases and J dropped 7 bases, with 20 bases sitting between them. Germline lookup yields CDR1 LNHNV and CDR2 YYDKDF (reference sequence). Here the CDR3 DNA reads TGTGCCACCAGCATTTCCGGGACAACAAAAGGGAATGAGCAGTTCTTC. Translation: CATSISGTTKGNEQFF.

This chain links TRBV27 with TRBJ2-3; 9 nucleotides agree with TRBD2. V was pared by 6 bases and J by 2 bases, with 6 bases of the junction left unmatched. The CDR3 has 15 residues. The V gene's germline CDR1 is MNHEY and CDR2 SMNVEV (reference sequence). The CDR3 DNA reads as TGTGCCAGCAGCCTTAGCGGGAGTACCACAGATACGCAGTATTTT. This encodes CASSLSGSTTDTQYF.

The chain recombines TRBV6-8 with TRBJ2-2; 7 nucleotides agree with TRBD1. The germline V gene encodes CDR1 MNHGY and CDR2 SAAAGT. This CDR3 region has 14 residues. With 4 bases clipped from V and 8 bases from J, the junction kept 7 bases outside the gene matches. The CDR3 nucleotides read TGTGCCAGCAGTTCGAAAGCAGGGGGAGGGGAGCTGTTTTTT. It yields the protein CASSSKAGGGELFF.

With regard to this clone: Other DNA variants within this sample encode the same CDR3. The J gene is TRBJ1-1, the V gene TRBV6-5; D ambiguous. CDR1 and CDR2 (germline): MNHEY, SVGAGI. V was clipped by 3 bases and J by 4 bases, with 12 bases between them. The CDR3 covers 14 residues. As DNA, the CDR3 is TGTGCCAGCAGTTATTCCGGGCGGGGCACTGAAGCTTTCTTT. Translation: CASSYSGRGTEAFF.

This chain connects TRBV11-3 to TRBJ2-7, with D possibly being TRBD2 (6 bases). This CDR3 has 14 residues. Germline V gives CDR1 SGHNT, CDR2 YENEEA. The V end was cut by 5 bases, the J end by 7 bases, with 18 bases between. The CDR3 DNA reads as TGTGCCAGCAGCCAAAACTCAGCGGGCGGTGAGCAGTACTTC. Translating gives CASSQNSAGGEQYF. The variable domain in full, with the rest retrieved from reference TRBV11-3 and TRBJ2-7, is EAGVVQSPRYKIIEKKQPVAFWCNPISGHNTLYWYLQNLGQGPELLIRYENEEAVDDSQLPKDRFSAERLKGVDSTLKIQPAELGDSAVYLCASSQNSAGGEQYFGPGTRLTVT.

The chain couples TRBV15 to TRBJ2-5; no reliable D call. The CDR3 covers 13 residues. CDR1 is LNHNV and CDR2 is YYDKDF in the germline V gene (reference sequence). V dropped 2 bases and J dropped 2 bases, with 6 bases sitting between them. This chain's CDR3 is CATSRLSQETQYF. DNA of the CDR3: TGTGCCACCAGCAGACTATCACAAGAGACCCAGTACTTC.

The chain joins TRBV9 to TRBJ2-7; D is unresolved. With 0 bases removed from V and 1 base from J, the gap between germline ends came to 20 bases. This CDR3 spans 18 amino acids. The germline V gene encodes CDR1 SGDLS and CDR2 YYNGEE. CDR3 in DNA: TGTGCCAGCAGCGTAGGAATCCAGGACCAGAAAATATCCTACGAGCAGTACTTC. Translating gives CASSVGIQDQKISYEQYF.

The chain links TRBV2 to TRBJ1-5, with TRBD1 matching over 8 bases. Losses at the gene ends were 3 bases for V and 8 bases for J; bases not matched to a gene: 6. This CDR3 is built from 14 residues. Germline CDR1 SNHLY, CDR2 FYNNEI. CDR3 in DNA: TGTGCCAGCAGTGAGGACAGGGCTTATAAGCCCCAGCATTTT. Residues: CASSEDRAYKPQHF.

This CDR3 is CASSPPAGLVTDTQYF. Here the CDR3 DNA reads TGTGCCAGCTCACCACCGGCCGGGCTAGTCACAGATACGCAGTATTTT. The chain employs TRBV18 and TRBJ2-3; the D is unclear. This CDR3 comprises 16 residues. Germline V gene data show CDR1 as KGHSH and CDR2 as LQKENI. V was cut by 0 bases and J by 2 bases, with 12 bases left in between.

The gene calls are TRBV2 and TRBJ1-1; D is undetermined. Deletions cut 2 bases from V and 0 bases from J, with 4 bases between. CDR1 is SNHLY, CDR2 FYNNEI, per germline. The CDR3 has 13 amino acids. The CDR3, as DNA: TGTGCCAGCAGTGAAATGGTGAACACTGAAGCTTTCTTT. Its protein product is CASSEMVNTEAFF.

In regard to this clone: The sample has other DNA sequences that encode this CDR3 too. This chain uses TRBV28 with TRBJ1-5, with D tentatively TRBD1 (5 bases). Germline V gene data show CDR1 as MDHEN and CDR2 as SYDVKM. Trimming removed 5 bases at V and 2 bases at J, with 7 bases between. The CDR3 sequence is 13 residues long. CDR3: CASSLQGNQPQHF. CDR3 bases: TGTGCCAGCAGTCTACAGGGCAATCAGCCCCAGCATTTT.

On this clone itself: At the DNA level, this CDR3 is encoded by other sequences in the same sample as well. The V gene is TRBV9, the J gene TRBJ2-1, with no clear D. The CDR3 extends over 13 amino acids. Trimming removed 0 bases at V and 5 bases at J, with 6 bases between. Germline CDR1 and CDR2: SGDLS and YYNGEE. The DNA of the CDR3 is TGTGCCAGCAGCGTAGGGTTGGACAATGAGCAGTTCTTC. Its protein is CASSVGLDNEQFF.

The chain links TRBV9 to TRBJ2-6; no definite D call. V was shortened by 0 bases and J by 4 bases, with 8 bases between the two germline ends. The length of the CDR3 is 15 residues. Germline V gene data show CDR1 as SGDLS and CDR2 as YYNGEE. CDR3 in DNA: TGTGCCAGCAGCGTAGCCGGGCAGGGGGCCAACGTCCTGACTTTC. It codes for CASSVAGQGANVLTF.

The chain employs TRBV6-1 and TRBJ2-5; the match to TRBD2 covers 7 bases. Germline-derived CDR1 and CDR2 are MNHNS and SASEGT. CDR3 size: 18 residues. The trim removed 2 bases at V and 4 bases at J, leaving 16 bases unmatched. The CDR3 region has the DNA TGTGCCAGCAGTGAAACCCCCTTTGACCTCGGGGGGAGAGAGACCCAGTACTTC. It encodes CASSETPFDLGGRETQYF.

The genes are TRBV5-4 and TRBJ2-2, with 8 bases identical to TRBD1. The CDR3 totals 18 residues. Germline V CDR1 and CDR2: SGHNT, YYREEE (reference sequence). With 0 bases clipped from V and 6 bases from J, the junction kept 13 bases outside the gene matches. The CDR3 loop is CASSLASSPGGIAGELFF. The CDR3 region has the DNA TGTGCCAGCAGCTTGGCTAGTTCCCCAGGGGGCATAGCCGGGGAGCTGTTTTTT.

The J gene is TRBJ2-7, the V gene TRBV11-2; D not certain. The CDR3 extends over 14 amino acids. V lost 2 bases, J lost 5 bases, and 13 bases lay in between. The V gene's germline CDR1 is SGHAT and CDR2 FQNNGV. CDR3 residues: CASSLSPAYHEQYF. CDR3 DNA sequence: TGTGCCAGCAGCTTATCACCAGCCTACCACGAGCAGTACTTC.

The chain has TRBV5-4 and TRBJ2-7; 9 bases fit TRBD1. The CDR3 spans 15 residues. CDR1 is SGHNT and CDR2 is YYREEE in the germline V gene (reference sequence). V gave up 0 bases and J gave up 6 bases; unmatched junction bases: 7. The CDR3 loop is CASSLVGQGVGEQYF. CDR3 sequence (DNA): TGTGCCAGCAGCTTGGTGGGACAGGGTGTGGGCGAGCAGTACTTC.

Regarding this clone: Other DNA sequences in the same sample also yield this CDR3. This chain joins TRBV28 and TRBJ2-7; TRBD2 might be the D (5 bases). Trimming stripped 3 bases from V and 0 bases from J, with 9 bases between. In germline, CDR1 is MDHEN, CDR2 SYDVKM. This CDR3 is built from 14 residues. CDR3 in amino acids: CASSLVASSYEQYF. As DNA, the CDR3 is TGTGCCAGCAGTTTGGTAGCGTCCTCCTACGAGCAGTACTTC.

This chain joins TRBV28 and TRBJ1-2; the D is unclear. Germline V gene lookup returns CDR1 MDHEN and CDR2 SYDVKM. V lost 2 bases to trimming and J lost 2 bases, with 15 bases between them. This CDR3 has 16 residues. The DNA for the CDR3 is TGTGCCAGCAGTTTAGTCTCGCAGGTAACGAACTATGGCTACACCTTC. It is translated as CASSLVSQVTNYGYTF.

Notes on this clone: Distinct nucleotide sequences in the sample also encode this CDR3. The V gene is TRBV5-1, the J gene TRBJ2-6; D might be TRBD1 (6 bases). Germline CDR1 and CDR2: SGHRS and YFSETQ. This CDR3 contains 14 residues. V gave up 5 bases and J gave up 0 bases, with 6 bases separating them. For the CDR3, the DNA is TGCGCCAGCAGACAGGGCTCTGGGGCCAACGTCCTGACTTTC. Translated, it gives CASRQGSGANVLTF.